The next 23 T cell receptor beta chains were all read from a single sample in a study. TCRdb re-derived calls from the RT-PCR reads in MiXCR, one entry per CDR3 protein. The repertoire has hundreds of thousands of distinct CDR3 sequences, approximately 15% of them found once; the top ten carry 3.6%. The specimen was memory CD4+ T cells from blood. The receptors were gathered from a female donor in good health, serving as a healthy control.

CDR3 bases: TGCAGTGCTAGGACAGTGACCTTCTATGGCTACACCTTC. Translating gives CSARTVTFYGYTF. The V gene is TRBV20-1, the J gene TRBJ1-2; a possible D gene is TRBD1 (5 bases). V was clipped by 3 bases and J by 4 bases, with 12 bases between them. Germline V gives CDR1 DFQATT, CDR2 SNEGSKA (reference sequence). This CDR3 is built from 13 residues.

The V call is TRBV6-2 or TRBV6-3, the J call TRBJ2-5, with D perhaps matching TRBD2 (5 bases). The CDR3 is 14 amino acids. V was pared by 5 bases and J by 5 bases, with 15 bases between. Germline V gene lookup returns CDR1 MNHEY and CDR2 SVGEGT. CDR3 region: CASSRGAQSETQYF. The CDR3 DNA reads as TGTGCCAGCAGTCGGGGTGCCCAATCGGAGACCCAGTACTTC.

The chain employs TRBV7-2 and TRBJ2-5; unclear D gene. With 1 base removed from V and 0 bases from J, the gap between germline ends came to 6 bases. Germline V gives CDR1 SGHTA, CDR2 FQGNSA. The CDR3 covers 14 residues. The CDR3, as DNA: TGTGCCAGCAGCTTAGGGCACTACCAAGAGACCCAGTACTTC. Its translation is CASSLGHYQETQYF.

A few counts support this clonotype. This sequence joins TRBV4-3 and TRBJ2-7; 10 nucleotides agree with TRBD2. V trimming: 0 bases; J trimming: 4 bases; junction bases outside the gene matches: 9. This CDR3 has 17 residues. Germline assignment: CDR1 LGHNA and CDR2 YSLEER. In nucleotides, the CDR3 is TGCGCCAGCAGCCAAGAACAAGGTAGCGGGAGGTTTTACGAGCAGTACTTC. It codes for CASSQEQGSGRFYEQYF.

This clonotype was detected a few times. The chain carries TRBV6-2 or TRBV6-3 and TRBJ2-2; the D gene is possibly TRBD2 (5 bases). Germline loops: CDR1 MNHEY, CDR2 SVGEGT. The V end was cut by 6 bases, the J end by 6 bases, with 11 bases between. This CDR3 has 13 residues. The CDR3: CASSPRTPGELFF. The CDR3 nucleotides are TGTGCCAGCAGCCCTAGGACTCCCGGGGAGCTGTTTTTT.

This clonotype was seen many times. The chain has TRBV6-6 and TRBJ1-1, with a tentative D call TRBD1 (6 bases). Germline CDR1 reads MNHNY; CDR2 reads SVGAGI (reference sequence). V shed 7 bases and J shed 7 bases, with 19 bases lying between them. The CDR3 loop spans 14 amino acids. The CDR3 loop reads CASTNGNRAGEAFF. DNA of the CDR3: TGTGCCAGCACCAACGGAAACAGGGCGGGTGAAGCTTTCTTT.

The chain carries TRBV5-5 and TRBJ1-1; D unresolved. Trimming removed 4 bases at V and 3 bases at J, with 16 bases between. Germline loops: CDR1 SGHKS, CDR2 YYEKEE (reference sequence). This CDR3 has 15 amino acids. CDR3 loop: CASSREPLEDTEAFF. CDR3 DNA sequence: TGTGCCAGCAGCCGGGAACCTCTGGAGGACACTGAAGCTTTCTTT.

This clonotype was recorded at least ten times. The chain has TRBV6-6 and TRBJ2-2; D is undetermined. CDR3 length: 14 residues. Trimming took 2 bases from V and 7 from J, leaving 11 bases between them. CDR1 is MNHNY and CDR2 is SVGAGI in the germline V gene (reference sequence). The CDR3, as DNA: TGTGCCAGCAGTTACCCTGGCCGGCGCGGGGAGCTGTTTTTT. It codes for CASSYPGRRGELFF.

V and J are TRBV12-3 or TRBV12-4 and TRBJ2-1; 10 nucleotides align to TRBD2. The ends lost 6 bases at V and 8 bases at J; junction bases unmatched: 7. The CDR3 length is 14 residues. CDR3 bases: TGTGCCAGCAGGCTTTCTAGCGGGAGAGATGAGCAGTTCTTC. This codes for CASRLSSGRDEQFF.

In this sample, this clonotype turned up many times. CDR3 region: CASSLAGAEYNSPLHF. DNA of the CDR3: TGTGCCAGCAGCTTAGCCGGGGCAGAATATAATTCACCCCTCCACTTT. V and J are TRBV7-2 and TRBJ1-6, with D possibly TRBD1 on 5 matching bases. V lost 0 bases and J lost 4, with 10 bases in between. The CDR3 runs 16 residues. Germline CDR1 and CDR2: SGHTA and FQGNSA.

The table lists this clonotype with many counts. The gene calls are TRBV10-2 and TRBJ2-1, with D hard to call. The V and J ends lost 6 bases and 8 bases respectively, with 8 bases between them. Germline-derived CDR1 and CDR2 are WSHSY and SAAADI. This CDR3 spans 11 amino acids. The CDR3 coding sequence is TGCGCCAGCAGCCTGTCTGATGAGCAGTTCTTC. It encodes CASSLSDEQFF.

In this sample, this clonotype turned up a few times. V is TRBV2 and J is TRBJ2-1, with 9 bases aligning to TRBD1. Unmatched junction bases numbered 10, after V lost 5 bases and J lost 8 bases. Germline V gene sequence: CDR1 SNHLY, CDR2 FYNNEI. The CDR3 sequence is 15 residues long. The DNA for the CDR3 is TGTGCCAGCAGTCCGTCCCGGGACAGGGTCGATGAGCAGTTCTTC. Translating gives CASSPSRDRVDEQFF. Full variable domain (remainder filled in from reference TRBV2 and TRBJ2-1): EPEVTQTPSHQVTQMGQEVILRCVPISNHLYFYWYRQILGQKVEFLVSFYNNEISEKSEIFDDQFSVERPDGSNFTLKIRSTKLEDSAMYFCASSPSRDRVDEQFFGPGTRLTVL.

This clonotype was seen only a few times. V usage is TRBV28 and J usage is TRBJ2-5; D is perhaps TRBD1 (6 bases). V lost 6 bases and J lost 4, with 18 bases in between. Germline CDR1 is MDHEN and CDR2 is SYDVKM. The CDR3 contains 15 residues. CDR3 in DNA: TGTGCCAGCAGGAAACAGGGCACAGGGAGAGAGACCCAGTACTTC. This encodes CASRKQGTGRETQYF.

This clonotype was seen only a few times. This chain uses TRBV6-1 with TRBJ1-5; D uncertain. V lost 1 base to trimming and J lost 8 bases, with 12 bases between them. CDR1 MNHNS and CDR2 SASEGT come from the germline V gene. The CDR3 runs 14 residues. The CDR3 DNA follows: TGTGCCAGCAGTGAAGGCCCGGAGATCAAGCCCCAGCATTTT. Its protein is CASSEGPEIKPQHF.

This clonotype showed up many times. This chain uses TRBV20-1 with TRBJ2-3, with D perhaps matching TRBD1 (5 bases). This CDR3 is 12 amino acids long. V dropped 6 bases and J dropped 5 bases, with 12 bases sitting between them. Germline-derived CDR1 and CDR2 are DFQATT and SNEGSKA (reference sequence). The CDR3 DNA reads TGCAGTGCCGAAAAGACAGAAGATACGCAGTATTTT. This gives the protein CSAEKTEDTQYF.

At least ten counts were recorded for this clonotype. The chain links TRBV29-1 to TRBJ2-7; TRBD2 agrees at 13 bases. The CDR3 consists of 16 residues. V shed 1 base and J 4 bases; nucleotides not matched to a gene: 7. Germline V gene sequence: CDR1 SQVTM, CDR2 ANQGSEA. CDR3: CSVEGTSGRVGYEQYF. The CDR3 nucleotides read TGCAGCGTTGAAGGGACTAGCGGGAGAGTAGGGTACGAGCAGTACTTC.

V gene TRBV7-9 combines with J gene TRBJ2-2, with D perhaps matching TRBD1 (6 bases). The CDR3 sequence is 12 residues long. Germline lookup yields CDR1 SEHNR and CDR2 FQNEAQ (reference sequence). The V gene lost 7 bases and the J gene lost 7 bases, with 10 bases spanning the gap. CDR3 DNA: TGTGCCAGCACCAGGGACATCGGGGAGCTGTTTTTT. This codes for CASTRDIGELFF.

The chain combines TRBV7-9 with TRBJ2-7; 7 bases agree with TRBD1. Looked up from germline, CDR1 is SEHNR and CDR2 is FQNEAQ (reference sequence). This CDR3 spans 19 amino acids. The ends lost 5 bases at V and 1 base at J; junction bases unmatched: 20. The CDR3 loop is CASSLPGTAESISSYEQYF. The CDR3 nucleotides are TGTGCCAGCAGCCTACCGGGGACAGCGGAGTCAATTTCATCCTACGAGCAGTACTTC.

This clonotype occurred many times. This chain links TRBV20-1 with TRBJ1-1; D remains unclear. Deletions cut 6 bases from V and 1 base from J, with 12 bases between. The V gene's germline CDR1 is DFQATT and CDR2 SNEGSKA (reference sequence). CDR3 length equals 13 residues. For the CDR3, the DNA is TGCAGTGCCGTGGACGGACCGAACACTGAAGCTTTCTTT. Encoded protein: CSAVDGPNTEAFF.

The chain carries TRBV7-3 and TRBJ2-5, with 16 bases lining up with TRBD2. V trimming: 5 bases; J trimming: 5 bases; junction bases outside the gene matches: 8. Germline CDR1 is SGHTA and CDR2 is FQGTGA. This CDR3 has 17 amino acids. The CDR3 spells CASSPGTSGRVGETQYF. Written as DNA, the CDR3 is TGTGCCAGCAGCCCTGGGACTAGCGGGAGGGTTGGGGAGACCCAGTACTTC.

The sample holds many counts of this clonotype. The rearrangement uses TRBV27 and TRBJ2-1, with a possible D match to TRBD2 (6 bases). Trimming took 6 bases from V and 9 from J, leaving 12 bases between them. CDR1 MNHEY and CDR2 SMNVEV come from the germline V gene (reference sequence). This CDR3 is built from 12 residues. The CDR3 DNA is TGTGCCAGCAGCTATGGGCGGGGTGAGCAGTTCTTC. The encoded protein is CASSYGRGEQFF.

The chain is built from TRBV5-8 and TRBJ1-5; D is undetermined. V shed 0 bases and J shed 3 bases, with 7 bases lying between them. Germline lookup yields CDR1 SGHTS and CDR2 YDEGEE. The length of the CDR3 is 14 residues. The CDR3 region has the DNA TGTGCCAGCAGCTTGGCACAGTACAATCAGCCCCAGCATTTT. Protein: CASSLAQYNQPQHF. The full variable domain, rest sourced from reference TRBV5-8 and TRBJ1-5, is EAGVTQSPTHLIKTRGQQATLRCSPISGHTSVYWYQQALGLGLQFLLWYDEGEERNRGNFPPRFSGRQFPNYSSELNVNALELEDSALYLCASSLAQYNQPQHFGDGTRLSIL.

The chain carries TRBV6-5 and TRBJ1-2, with a tentative D call TRBD1 (5 bases). CDR1 is MNHEY and CDR2 is SVGAGI in the germline V gene. CDR3 length: 14 amino acids. Trimming left V 6 bases short and J 2 bases short, with 13 bases between. The CDR3 reads CASSLRQRNYGYTF. The CDR3 bases are TGTGCCAGCAGCCTACGACAGAGAAACTATGGCTACACCTTC.